The clone carrying this T cell receptor (beta chain) was observed many times. This sample was taken from a study of early T cells in non-severe SARS-CoV-2 infection. About the study: Chains were not paired, and sequencing was done on bulk RNA from unsorted whole blood.

Trimming shortened V by 3 bases and J by 7 bases, and 24 bases separated the two germline ends. Germline V lookup: CDR1 MNHNS, CDR2 SASEGT. The CDR3 is 18 amino acids. TCRdb called the 5' RACE reads again in MiXCR, with one record for every CDR3 protein. The table records 68,000 or so distinct CDR3 sequences, roughly an eighth of them present only once. The source of this sequence is an adult who was a healthcare worker with PCR-confirmed SARS-CoV-2 infection or an uninfected control (not recorded which). The sequenced sample consisted of whole blood. V and J are TRBV6-1 and TRBJ1-4; possible D gene TRBD1, 5 bases. The chain's CDR3 is CASSEVGREKPLTEKLFF. CDR3 nucleotides: TGTGCCAGCAGTGAGGTGGGCAGGGAGAAACCTCTAACTGAAAAACTGTTTTTT.